Following are 14 T cell receptor beta chains from one sample sequenced in a study of regulatory and conventional T cells in breast cancer. TCRdb called the PCR reads again in MiXCR, with one record for every CDR3 protein. The data hold around 16,000 distinct CDR3 sequences, with 30% to 35% observed a single time. What was sequenced was conventional T cells from blood. These TCRs come from a female donor in good health.

The rearrangement links TRBV6-2 or TRBV6-3 to TRBJ1-6; D is uncertain. V was trimmed by 8 bases and J by 7 bases, leaving 9 bases between them. The CDR3 spans 12 residues. The V gene's germline CDR1 is MNHEY and CDR2 SVGEGT. CDR3 sequence reads: CASGRGNSPLHF. For the CDR3, the DNA is TGTGCCAGCGGGAGAGGGAATTCACCCCTCCACTTT.

This clonotype is a singleton in its sample. The V and J genes are TRBV20-1 and TRBJ2-1; D may be TRBD1 (5 bases). The V end was cut by 2 bases, the J end by 3 bases, with 14 bases between. Germline CDR1 and CDR2: DFQATT and SNEGSKA (reference sequence). The CDR3 loop spans 15 amino acids. CDR3 in DNA: TGCAGTGCTAGAATCGGTGCAGGGCTCTACAATGAGCAGTTCTTC. Translation gives CSARIGAGLYNEQFF.

The chain uses TRBV7-8 and TRBJ2-7; 12 bases agree with TRBD2. There are 16 residues in the CDR3. The J segment lost 1 base and the V segment lost 5 bases, leaving 6 bases of the junction unmatched. In germline, CDR1 is SGHVS, CDR2 FQNEAQ. In DNA, the CDR3 is TGTGCCAGCAGCATCCGACTAGCGGGGGCTTCCTACGAGCAGTACTTC. Translating gives CASSIRLAGASYEQYF.

Details on this clonotype: It may be a read error: a sequence one base away is much more abundant. V and J are TRBV20-1 and TRBJ2-1, with 11 bases identical to TRBD2. The trim removed 5 bases at V and 1 base at J, leaving 4 bases unmatched. Germline-derived CDR1 and CDR2 are DFQATT and SNEGSKA (reference sequence). The CDR3 runs to 15 residues. Here the CDR3 reads CSAPTSGGSYNEQFF. As DNA, the CDR3 is TGCAGTGCTCCCACTAGCGGGGGATCCTACAATGAGCAGTTCTTC.

This clonotype was seen only once. The J gene is TRBJ2-7, the V gene TRBV5-1; TRBD2 aligns across 11 bases. CDR1 and CDR2 from the germline V gene are SGHRS and YFSETQ. V was clipped by 4 bases and J by 0 bases; unmatched bases: 6. The CDR3 spans 16 residues. This CDR3 is CASSDTTSGTSYEQYF. CDR3 DNA sequence: TGCGCCAGCAGCGACACGACTAGCGGGACCTCCTACGAGCAGTACTTC.

V and J are TRBV18 and TRBJ2-5; no definite D call. Germline assignment: CDR1 KGHSH and CDR2 LQKENI. Between the trimmed V and J ends, which lost 3 bases and 0 bases, there was a span of 8 bases. CDR3 length equals 14 residues. For the CDR3, the DNA is TGTGCCAGCTCACCCCCTGTGTACCAAGAGACCCAGTACTTC. Translated: CASSPPVYQETQYF. Complete variable domain (other parts from reference TRBV18 and TRBJ2-5): NAGVMQNPRHLVRRRGQEARLRCSPMKGHSHVYWYRQLPEEGLKFMVYLQKENIIDESGMPKERFSAEFPKEGPSILRIQQVVRGDSAAYFCASSPPVYQETQYFGPGTRLLVL.

This clonotype was found many times. The V gene is TRBV20-1, the J gene TRBJ2-1; 7 nucleotides agree with TRBD2. J was trimmed by 10 bases and V by 3 bases; bases with no gene match: 12. CDR1 and CDR2 (germline): DFQATT, SNEGSKA (reference sequence). This CDR3 has 14 amino acids. CDR3 amino acids: CSARGREAFLEQFF. CDR3 bases: TGCAGTGCTAGGGGCCGGGAGGCCTTCCTGGAGCAGTTCTTC.

V gene TRBV29-1 combines with J gene TRBJ1-1, with D unresolved. This CDR3 is built from 16 residues. V lost 4 bases and J lost 4, with 22 bases in between. Germline V gives CDR1 SQVTM, CDR2 ANQGSEA. Here the CDR3 reads CSVGTPINSDPTEAFF. CDR3 coding DNA: TGCAGCGTTGGAACTCCGATCAATTCGGACCCCACTGAAGCTTTCTTT.

V is TRBV10-3 and J is TRBJ1-6; weak D call: TRBD1 (6 bases). Trimming cost V 10 bases and J 10 bases, with 17 bases left between them. CDR3 length equals 13 residues. Per the germline V gene, CDR1 is ENHRY and CDR2 is SYGVKD. The CDR3 reads CATTEGGGSPLHF. The CDR3 region has the DNA TGTGCCACCACCGAGGGGGGGGGGTCACCCCTCCACTTT.

This clonotype was seen only a few times. The V call is TRBV7-9, the J call TRBJ2-3; TRBD2 agrees at 15 bases. V lost 4 bases, J lost 4 bases, and 9 bases stayed unmatched. The CDR3 is 18 amino acids. CDR1 and CDR2 (germline): SEHNR, FQNEAQ (reference sequence). The CDR3 reads CASSSPGLAGGTSDTQYF. For the CDR3, the DNA is TGTGCCAGCAGCTCCCCGGGACTAGCGGGGGGCACCTCAGATACGCAGTATTTT.

The chain uses TRBV20-1 and TRBJ1-5; D is unresolved. The J call may be in error: the DNA end matches TRBJ2-3 better. The germline CDR1 and CDR2 sequences are DFQATT and SNEGSKA (reference sequence). The CDR3 extends over 15 amino acids. CDR3 sequence reads: CSARSTVYSNQPQYF. The CDR3, as DNA: TGCAGTGCTAGGAGTACGGTTTATAGCAATCAGCCCCAGTATTTT.

This chain joins TRBV4-1 and TRBJ2-7; 9 bases fit TRBD1. Germline V gives CDR1 MGHRA, CDR2 YSYEKL. CDR3 length: 23 amino acids. The V gene end was trimmed by 0 bases and the J gene end by 2 bases; junction bases not matched to a gene: 26. The CDR3 region has the DNA TGCGCCAGCAGCCAAGATGGAAGAGAGGGCAGAACGGGGACAGGGCGATCGGCCTACGAGCAGTACTTC. This translates into CASSQDGREGRTGTGRSAYEQYF.

Comment on this clonotype: An end of the junction differs from the germline gene, which may be a read error. The chain recombines TRBV5-1 with TRBJ2-7; TRBD1 agrees at 9 bases. The CDR3 is 14 residues long. The germline CDR1 and CDR2 sequences are SGHRS and YFSETQ. CDR3 in DNA: TGCGCCAGCAGCTTCTCCGGGACAGGGTACGGGCAGTACTTC. Translation: CASSFSGTGYGQYF. Complete variable domain (other parts from reference TRBV5-1 and TRBJ2-7): KAGVTQTPRYLIKTRGQQVTLSCSPISGHRSVSWYQQTPGQGLQFLFEYFSETQRNKGNFPGRFSGRQFSNSRSEMNVSTLELGDSALYLCASSFSGTGYGQYFGPGTRLTVT.

This clonotype ranks as medium-sized. The chain joins TRBV12-3 or TRBV12-4 to TRBJ1-2; no clear D. Trimming pared 2 bases from V and 5 bases from J, leaving 12 bases between. The CDR3 has 14 amino acids. The DNA for the CDR3 is TGTGCCAGCAGTTTAATTGCACGGCCTTATGGCTACACCTTC. It codes for CASSLIARPYGYTF.